This TCR beta chain was recorded in a study of T cell changes during pregnancy in multiple sclerosis. Some clones are missing from TCRdb's copy, which holds only in-frame ones; the method was immunoSEQ multiplex PCR. The sample yields tens of thousands of clones, over 80% seen once. With 4 bases removed from V and 9 bases from J, the gap between germline ends came to 28 bases. The CDR3 is made up of 18 amino acids. Per germline, CDR1 SGHNT and CDR2 YENEEA. The sequence came from a female donor in good health, enrolled as a control in a pregnancy study. V usage is TRBV11-3 and J usage is TRBJ2-1, with D maybe TRBD2 (7 bases). This specimen consisted of peripheral blood, obtained in the first trimester of pregnancy. Here the CDR3 DNA reads TGTGCCAGCAGCTATTCATCTCTCGGCGGGGGCAGCCTTCCTGAGCAGTTCTTC. Translating it yields CASSYSSLGGGSLPEQFF.